The entry that follows covers one T cell receptor beta chain sequence. CDR1 and CDR2 from the germline V gene are SGHAT and FQNNGV. Trimming at V came to 5 bases and at J to 3 bases, leaving 11 bases not matched to a gene. The CDR3 has 18 amino acids. Original data processing: Quality scores were absent from the junction-only immunoSEQ sequences, so filtering differed. Assay used: immunoSEQ multiplex PCR; TCRdb lists only in-frame clones, some missing. The V and J calls and the clone size are those of that table, but D and trimming were determined from the DNA. The sample carries some 580,000 clones, roughly 98% recorded once. This record comes from a study of shared clonotypes between healthy human individuals. Naive CD8 populations comprised CD45RO-negative cells positively selected for CCR7, excluding terminally differentiated effector memory CD45RA+ cells. The study drew all its donors from Caucasian adults living in Nashville, Tennessee.

The gene calls are TRBV11-2 and TRBJ2-7; TRBD2 matches 15 bases. Sequences were obtained from naive CD8+ T cells sorted from blood. This clonotype originated in a man aged 30 to 45 in good health. The DNA for the CDR3 is TGTGCCAGCAGCCTCTGGACTAGCGGGAGGGCCGTGGTCTACGAGCAGTACTTC. Translation: CASSLWTSGRAVVYEQYF.